The 25 T cell receptor beta chains reported below all come from one sample, sequenced in a study of identical twins (dated by TCRdb to about 2016). To prepare the library, 5' RACE was applied. Sequencing took place on an Illumina HiSeq 2000. The public reads were run again by TCRdb, first through fastp at Q25 and then through MiXCR, and only productive beta chains were kept. Every distinct CDR3 protein forms one entry, paired with its most common genes and DNA. The sample table holds more than 350,000 distinct CDR3 sequences, of which around 9% were seen once. Around 8.6% of the sample belongs to the ten largest clones. The sequenced sample consisted of naive T cells sorted from blood. The cell subset or site label here, explained by the study, means: cells isolated with a human naive T-cell isolation kit. The receptor set was obtained from a woman in her forties or fifties in good health.

J is TRBJ2-1 and V is TRBV7-6; the D gene is possibly TRBD1 (5 bases). CDR3 length: 13 amino acids. From germline, CDR1 is SGHVS and CDR2 FNYEAQ. V lost 11 bases and J 5 bases, leaving 16 bases between the germline ends. The CDR3 sequence: CASRGSYDNEQFF. The DNA of the CDR3 is TGTGCCTCTAGGGGCAGCTACGACAATGAGCAGTTCTTC.

The chain combines TRBV12-3 or TRBV12-4 with TRBJ2-3; D not certain. The CDR3 sequence is 13 residues long. Trimming left V 4 bases short and J 2 bases short, with 7 bases between. The chain's CDR3 is CASSSRNTDTQYF. CDR3 sequence (DNA): TGTGCCAGCAGTTCCCGGAACACAGATACGCAGTATTTT.

This clonotype showed up many times. This chain links TRBV12-5 with TRBJ2-6, with D unclear. The CDR3 totals 16 residues. Trimming left V 0 bases short and J 1 base short, with 7 bases between. CDR1 and CDR2 from the germline V gene are LGHNT and FRNRAP. In DNA form, the CDR3 reads TGTGCTAGTGGTTTGGTAGTAACTTCTGGGGCCAACGTCCTGACTTTC. This gives the protein CASGLVVTSGANVLTF.

This chain links TRBV21-1 with TRBJ2-7; the table's D call, TRBD2, was not checked against the DNA. TRBV21-1 is reported as a pseudogene. CDR3 length: 18 residues. This CDR3 reads CASSKLGLAGGRRDEQYF. Here the CDR3 DNA reads TGTGCCAGCAGCAAACTGGGACTAGCGGGAGGCCGCCGGGACGAGCAGTACTTC.

The V and J genes are TRBV24-1 and TRBJ2-1; no clear D gene. CDR3 size: 11 residues. CDR1 is KGHDR and CDR2 is SFDVKD in the germline V gene. V shed 5 bases and J shed 13 bases, with 11 bases lying between them. The CDR3 DNA follows: TGTGCCACCAGTGTAGAGAGTAGACAGTTCTTC. Protein product: CATSVESRQFF.

This clonotype was counted at least ten times. The chain combines TRBV5-1 with TRBJ2-1; tentative D call: TRBD2 (6 bases). V was trimmed by 0 bases and J by 12 bases, leaving 13 bases between them. Germline V lookup: CDR1 SGHRS, CDR2 YFSETQ. The CDR3 is 13 residues long. CDR3 DNA sequence: TGCGCCAGCAGCTTGGCGGGAGCATCAGGGCAGTTCTTC. This codes for CASSLAGASGQFF.

This clonotype occurred many times. V is TRBV12-3 or TRBV12-4 and J is TRBJ2-1; D gene unclear. This CDR3 contains 11 residues. V was cut by 6 bases and J by 8 bases, with 8 bases left in between. The CDR3 is CASSHLYEQFF. CDR3 nucleotide sequence: TGTGCCAGCAGCCACCTTTATGAGCAGTTCTTC.

At least ten counts were recorded for this clonotype. Here the CDR3 reads CASSLQVSGNTIYF. In nucleotides, the CDR3 is TGTGCCAGCAGCCTACAGGTGTCTGGAAACACCATATATTTT. The genes are TRBV12-3 or TRBV12-4 and TRBJ1-3, with a possible D match to TRBD1 (5 bases). V lost 6 bases and J lost 1, with 10 bases in between. The CDR3 runs 14 residues.

This clonotype came up a few times. CDR3 sequence: CASNRPAENTIYF. The CDR3 nucleotides are TGTGCCAGCAATCGGCCGGCGGAAAACACCATATATTTT. The chain employs TRBV12-3 or TRBV12-4 and TRBJ1-3; D is uncertain. Deletions cut 7 bases from V and 6 bases from J, with 13 bases between. CDR3 size: 13 residues.

This clonotype has at least ten counts. The chain combines TRBV5-1 with TRBJ2-3; D unresolved. Trimming took off 4 bases at V and 5 bases at J, with 5 bases between the two ends. The germline V gene has CDR1 SGHRS and CDR2 YFSETQ. This CDR3 has 11 residues. CDR3: CASSTEDTQYF. Written as DNA, the CDR3 is TGCGCCAGCAGCACTGAAGATACGCAGTATTTT.

This sequence joins TRBV6-2 or TRBV6-3 and TRBJ2-5; D call uncertain. There are 12 residues in the CDR3. Trimming stripped 6 bases from V and 9 bases from J, with 14 bases between. Germline V lookup: CDR1 MNHEY, CDR2 SVGEGT. DNA of the CDR3: TGTGCCAGCAGAGGACCAGCACTTCCCCAGTACTTC. Protein product: CASRGPALPQYF.

This clonotype was seen many times. The chain is built from TRBV5-1 and TRBJ2-7, with 7 positions matching TRBD2. This CDR3 contains 14 residues. V dropped 5 bases and J dropped 2; count of bases not matched to a gene: 7. Per germline, CDR1 SGHRS and CDR2 YFSETQ. CDR3 protein: CASRGSAGTYEQYF. In DNA, the CDR3 is TGCGCCAGCAGAGGGTCAGCGGGAACCTACGAGCAGTACTTC.

This clonotype was counted at least ten times. This chain connects TRBV5-1 to TRBJ2-3; TRBD2 matches 10 bases. Germline V gene lookup returns CDR1 SGHRS and CDR2 YFSETQ. This CDR3 region has 18 residues. J gave up 2 bases and V 0 bases, and 9 bases lay outside the gene matches. The CDR3 protein is CASSLVGTSGTVTDTQYF. The CDR3 DNA follows: TGCGCCAGCAGCTTGGTCGGTACTAGCGGGACCGTCACAGATACGCAGTATTTT.

The chain employs TRBV11-2 and TRBJ2-5, with TRBD2 as a possible D gene (6 bases). The CDR3 spans 14 residues. Trimming removed 6 bases from V and 1 base from J, with 12 bases in between. From germline, CDR1 is SGHAT and CDR2 FQNNGV. CDR3: CASRSPSAQETQYF. The DNA for the CDR3 is TGTGCCAGCAGGAGCCCTAGCGCCCAAGAGACCCAGTACTTC.

This clonotype was seen a few times. The CDR3 sequence: CASSREGSNYGYTF. CDR3 in DNA: TGTGCCAGCAGCCGGGAGGGATCTAACTATGGCTACACCTTC. The chain carries TRBV3-1 and TRBJ1-2; no clear D gene. The CDR3 is made up of 14 amino acids. V was cut by 4 bases and J by 0 bases, with 9 bases left in between. The germline CDR1 and CDR2 sequences are LGHDT and YNNKEL (reference sequence).

The chain employs TRBV6-1 and TRBJ1-1, with TRBD1 identical over 9 bases. Germline V gene data show CDR1 as MNHNS and CDR2 as SASEGT. J lost 4 bases, V lost 5 bases, and 5 bases had no gene match. The CDR3 length is 14 residues. The DNA of the CDR3 is TGTGCCAGCAGTTACAGGGGGCAAGGCACTGAAGCTTTCTTT. This gives the protein CASSYRGQGTEAFF.

The gene calls are TRBV4-1 and TRBJ2-4, with TRBD1 matching over 9 bases. Unmatched junction bases numbered 8, after V lost 2 bases and J lost 6 bases. CDR1 is MGHRA, CDR2 YSYEKL, per germline. The CDR3 extends over 16 amino acids. CDR3 bases: TGCGCCAGCAGCCAACCTGGACAGGGGCGACTAAACATTCAGTACTTC. Translated, it gives CASSQPGQGRLNIQYF.

Only a few counts were recorded for this clonotype. The chain is built from TRBV5-1 and TRBJ2-3; 10 bases fit TRBD1. V was pared by 2 bases and J by 3 bases, with 3 bases of the junction left unmatched. The CDR3 length is 15 residues. Germline values: CDR1 SGHRS, CDR2 YFSETQ. This chain's CDR3 is CASSFDRGRTDTQYF. CDR3 coding DNA: TGCGCCAGCAGCTTTGACAGGGGGCGGACAGATACGCAGTATTTT.

This clonotype came up many times. This rearrangement joins TRBV15 to TRBJ2-7; tentatively, D is TRBD2 (5 bases). This CDR3 is built from 15 residues. The ends were cut back, 0 bases at V and 0 bases at J, with 9 bases in the middle. Germline V gene data show CDR1 as LNHNV and CDR2 as YYDKDF (reference sequence). DNA for the CDR3: TGTGCCACCAGCAGAGATTCTAGCACCTCCTACGAGCAGTACGTC. This gives the protein CATSRDSSTSYEQYV.

This clonotype came up a few times. This chain uses TRBV10-3 with TRBJ1-1, with D tentatively TRBD1 (5 bases). Germline loops: CDR1 ENHRY, CDR2 SYGVKD. The ends were cut back, 6 bases at V and 3 bases at J, with 14 bases in the middle. The CDR3 covers 14 residues. This CDR3 reads CAIRGDGGDTEAFF. The CDR3 DNA reads TGTGCCATCAGGGGGGACGGTGGGGACACTGAAGCTTTCTTT.

This clonotype appeared a few times. V is TRBV3-1 and J is TRBJ2-3; D is perhaps TRBD2 (7 bases). The CDR3 extends over 15 amino acids. V shed 7 bases and J shed 6 bases, with 20 bases lying between them. Germline values: CDR1 LGHDT, CDR2 YNNKEL (reference sequence). The chain's CDR3 is CASTRRGLEMDTQYF. The DNA for the CDR3 is TGTGCCAGCACAAGGCGGGGGCTCGAAATGGATACGCAGTATTTT.

The rearrangement links TRBV7-8 to TRBJ2-7; D remains ambiguous. The CDR3 consists of 14 residues. CDR1 and CDR2 (germline): SGHVS, FQNEAQ. V lost 1 base, J lost 3 bases, and 10 bases lay in between. DNA for the CDR3: TGTGCCAGCAGCTTAGTAGGTAGGGTCTACGAGCAGTACGTC. Its protein is CASSLVGRVYEQYV.

The rearrangement uses TRBV2 and TRBJ1-1, with no clear D. The ends were cut back, 4 bases at V and 1 base at J, with 10 bases in the middle. CDR3 length: 14 amino acids. Germline CDR1 reads SNHLY; CDR2 reads FYNNEI. CDR3 bases: TGTGCCAGCAGTGCTGCGGCCCAGAACACTGAAGCTTTCTTT. It codes for CASSAAAQNTEAFF.

Only a few counts were recorded for this clonotype. This chain connects TRBV6-5 to TRBJ2-1; weak D call: TRBD1 (5 bases). V was pared by 0 bases and J by 15 bases, with 15 bases between. Germline CDR1 MNHEY, CDR2 SVGAGI. The CDR3 contains 13 residues. The CDR3 nucleotides read TGTGCCAGCAGTTACTCGACCAGGGTCAGTCCGTTCTTC. Its protein is CASSYSTRVSPFF.

The chain has TRBV30 and TRBJ1-5, with a possible D match to TRBD1 (6 bases). CDR1 GTSNPN and CDR2 SVGIG come from the germline V gene (reference sequence). The V gene lost 5 bases and the J gene lost 7 bases, with 15 bases spanning the gap. The CDR3 spans 13 residues. The CDR3 nucleotides read TGTGCCTGGGGTGAACAGGGTTTGCAGCCCCAGCATTTT. Its protein product is CAWGEQGLQPQHF. The full variable domain, its missing parts supplied by reference TRBV30 and TRBJ1-5, is SQTIHQWPATLVQPVGSPLSLECTVEGTSNPNLYWYRQAAGRGLQLLFYSVGIGQISSEVPQNLSASRPQDRQFILSSKKLLLSDSGFYLCAWGEQGLQPQHFGDGTRLSIL.